The present T cell receptor (beta chain) was sequenced within a study of hypomethylating agent response in myelodysplastic syndrome. Study-level findings and limits: Lack of age-matching between healthy donors and MDS patients could bias comparison.

V lost 4 bases and J 5 bases, leaving 13 bases between the germline ends. The CDR3 has 15 residues. Germline CDR1 and CDR2: SGHNT and YYREEE (reference sequence). The assay was immunoSEQ multiplex PCR, and TCRdb's table has in-frame clones only and misses some. The sample has several thousand clones, around four fifths seen once. Regarding this clone: Its target is not known.

The sequence came from a human donor with myelodysplastic syndrome. Here the sequenced sample was bone marrow, taken before or after starting hypomethylating agent treatment for myelodysplastic syndrome (not recorded which). The chain combines TRBV5-4 with TRBJ1-6; D remains unclear. In DNA form, the CDR3 reads TGTGCCAGCAGCCCCCCGGGCCGAAATAATTCACCCCTCCACTTT. Protein sequence: CASSPPGRNNSPLHF. Combining the CDR3 with reference TRBV5-4 and TRBJ1-6 gives the whole variable domain ETGVTQSPTHLIKTRGQQVTLRCSSQSGHNTVSWYQQALGQGPQFIFQYYREEENGRGNFPPRFSGLQFPNYSSELNVNALELDDSALYLCASSPPGRNNSPLHFGNGTRLTVT.